This is a list of T cell receptor beta chains from one sample in a study of blood T cell repertoires in COVID-19. Sequenced by immunoSEQ multiplex PCR; TCRdb stores in-frame clones only, minus some. The sample records more than 85,000 clones, roughly 85% being singletons. Sequenced: peripheral blood. Source of these receptors: an older man with acute or convalescent COVID-19. CDR3s include the opening cysteine and the closing phenylalanine or tryptophan. A D gene is named only where the DNA matches it firmly. Where a row states a size, it is once, few, many or the class of an expanded clone; other rows omit it.

d_call: .; j_call: TRBJ1-5; v_call: TRBV19; clone_size: .; cdr3_aa: CASNERIDQPQHF; cdr3_nt: TGTGCCAGTAACGAGAGGATAGATCAGCCCCAGCATTTT
d_call: TRBD1; j_call: TRBJ2-5; v_call: TRBV10-1; clone_size: .; cdr3_aa: CASSDQAGGQETQYF; cdr3_nt: TGCGCCAGCAGTGACCAGGCAGGGGGCCAAGAGACCCAGTACTTC
d_call: .; j_call: TRBJ1-6; v_call: TRBV6-1; clone_size: .; cdr3_aa: CASSANTGYGDSPLHF; cdr3_nt: TGTGCCAGCAGTGCCAACACAGGGTATGGAGATTCACCCCTCCACTTT
d_call: .; j_call: TRBJ1-4; v_call: TRBV5-1; clone_size: .; cdr3_aa: CASSLFGTNEKLFF; cdr3_nt: TGCGCCAGCAGCTTGTTCGGAACTAATGAAAAACTGTTTTTT
d_call: .; j_call: TRBJ1-3; v_call: TRBV4-3; clone_size: .; cdr3_aa: CASSHRSQVSSGNTIYF; cdr3_nt: TGCGCCAGCAGCCATCGGTCCCAGGTTAGCTCTGGAAACACCATATATTTT
d_call: .; j_call: TRBJ2-7; v_call: TRBV6-1; clone_size: .; cdr3_aa: CASSGPWTTLTYEQYF; cdr3_nt: TGTGCCAGCAGTGGGCCATGGACTACTCTTACCTACGAGCAGTACTTC
d_call: .; j_call: TRBJ1-3; v_call: TRBV28; clone_size: .; cdr3_aa: CASSFRVSSGNTIYF; cdr3_nt: TGTGCCAGCAGTTTCAGGGTGAGCTCTGGAAACACCATATATTTT
d_call: .; j_call: TRBJ1-4; v_call: TRBV12-3/TRBV12-4; clone_size: .; cdr3_aa: CASSAGQREKLFF; cdr3_nt: TGTGCCAGCAGTGCAGGACAAAGGGAAAAACTGTTTTTT
d_call: TRBD2; j_call: TRBJ2-2; v_call: TRBV10-1; clone_size: .; cdr3_aa: CASSDTSGNLTNTGELFF; cdr3_nt: TGCGCCAGCAGTGATACTAGCGGGAACCTTACGAACACCGGGGAGCTGTTTTTT
d_call: .; j_call: TRBJ1-1; v_call: TRBV7-9; clone_size: .; cdr3_aa: CASSLAQGAEAFF; cdr3_nt: TGTGCCAGCAGCTTAGCGCAAGGGGCTGAAGCTTTCTTT
d_call: TRBD2; j_call: TRBJ2-1; v_call: TRBV19; clone_size: once; cdr3_aa: CASSLGTSIILDEQFF; cdr3_nt: TGTGCCAGTAGTCTAGGGACTAGCATCATACTCGATGAGCAGTTCTTC
d_call: .; j_call: TRBJ1-6; v_call: TRBV27; clone_size: .; cdr3_aa: CASRAGTLAYNSPLHF; cdr3_nt: TGTGCCAGCAGGGCCGGGACTCTAGCCTATAATTCACCCCTCCACTTT
d_call: TRBD2; j_call: TRBJ2-2; v_call: TRBV27; clone_size: .; cdr3_aa: CASSQPGLTNTGELFF; cdr3_nt: TGTGCCAGCAGTCAGCCGGGACTAACGAACACCGGGGAGCTGTTTTTT
d_call: TRBD1; j_call: TRBJ1-4; v_call: TRBV15; clone_size: .; cdr3_aa: CATSRYRGEKLFF; cdr3_nt: TGTGCCACCAGCAGATACAGGGGGGAAAAACTGTTTTTT
d_call: .; j_call: TRBJ1-5; v_call: TRBV12-3/TRBV12-4; clone_size: once; cdr3_aa: CASSLSRNQPQHF; cdr3_nt: TGTGCCAGCAGTTTATCGAGAAATCAGCCCCAGCATTTT
d_call: .; j_call: TRBJ1-2; v_call: TRBV7-3; clone_size: .; cdr3_aa: CASSLTPGVAGYTF; cdr3_nt: TGTGCCAGCAGCTTAACCCCAGGCGTCGCTGGCTACACCTTC
d_call: .; j_call: TRBJ2-5; v_call: TRBV11-1; clone_size: few; cdr3_aa: CASSGDGQETQYF; cdr3_nt: TGTGCCAGCAGCGGAGACGGACAAGAGACCCAGTACTTC
d_call: .; j_call: TRBJ2-5; v_call: TRBV5-4; clone_size: .; cdr3_aa: CASSLHPGDETQYF; cdr3_nt: TGTGCCAGCAGCCTGCACCCGGGGGATGAGACCCAGTACTTC
d_call: .; j_call: TRBJ2-3; v_call: TRBV15; clone_size: .; cdr3_aa: CATSRFSGGDTDTQYF; cdr3_nt: TGTGCCACCAGCCGGTTTAGCGGAGGGGACACAGATACGCAGTATTTT
d_call: .; j_call: TRBJ1-2; v_call: TRBV6-1; clone_size: .; cdr3_aa: CASRPDSLNYGYTF; cdr3_nt: TGTGCCAGCAGACCGGACAGCCTTAACTATGGCTACACCTTC
d_call: TRBD2; j_call: TRBJ2-1; v_call: TRBV7-2; clone_size: .; cdr3_aa: CASSIGLAGRSYNEQFF; cdr3_nt: TGTGCCAGCAGCATTGGACTAGCGGGACGGTCCTACAATGAGCAGTTCTTC
d_call: TRBD1; j_call: TRBJ2-3; v_call: TRBV12-5; clone_size: .; cdr3_aa: CASGLGTGGTDTQYF; cdr3_nt: TGTGCTAGTGGTTTGGGCACAGGGGGCACAGATACGCAGTATTTT
d_call: TRBD2; j_call: TRBJ2-5; v_call: TRBV3-1/TRBV3-2; clone_size: .; cdr3_aa: CASRSSGGTRETQYF; cdr3_nt: TGTGCCAGCAGATCTAGCGGGGGGACCCGGGAGACCCAGTACTTC
d_call: .; j_call: TRBJ1-5; v_call: TRBV7-2; clone_size: .; cdr3_aa: CASSSSVLRQPQHF; cdr3_nt: TGTGCCAGCAGCTCGAGCGTTCTACGTCAGCCCCAGCATTTT
d_call: TRBD2; j_call: TRBJ2-7; v_call: TRBV5-4; clone_size: .; cdr3_aa: CASSQAAGGLSYEQYF; cdr3_nt: TGTGCCAGCAGCCAGGCAGCGGGAGGACTCTCCTACGAGCAGTACTTC
d_call: TRBD1; j_call: TRBJ1-1; v_call: TRBV2; clone_size: .; cdr3_aa: CATQPDRGFTEAFF; cdr3_nt: TGTGCCACACAACCTGACAGGGGTTTCACTGAAGCTTTCTTT
d_call: .; j_call: TRBJ2-7; v_call: TRBV7-2; clone_size: .; cdr3_aa: CASSLTPPGAGYEQYF; cdr3_nt: TGTGCCAGCAGCTTAACCCCCCCGGGAGCTGGTTACGAGCAGTACTTC
d_call: TRBD1; j_call: TRBJ1-4; v_call: TRBV5-1; clone_size: .; cdr3_aa: CASSGGTGQAEKLFF; cdr3_nt: TGCGCCAGCAGCGGAGGGACAGGGCAGGCCGAAAAACTGTTTTTT
d_call: TRBD2; j_call: TRBJ2-3; v_call: TRBV12-5; clone_size: many; cdr3_aa: CASGEGLAGVDTQYF; cdr3_nt: TGTGCTAGTGGGGAAGGACTAGCGGGAGTCGATACGCAGTATTTT
d_call: TRBD1; j_call: TRBJ1-2; v_call: TRBV15; clone_size: .; cdr3_aa: CATSRGLGQGDGYTF; cdr3_nt: TGTGCCACCAGCAGAGGATTGGGACAGGGCGATGGCTACACCTTC
d_call: .; j_call: TRBJ1-1; v_call: TRBV19; clone_size: .; cdr3_aa: CASSIIENTEAFF; cdr3_nt: TGTGCCAGTAGTATAATAGAGAACACTGAAGCTTTCTTT
d_call: .; j_call: TRBJ1-1; v_call: TRBV5-1; clone_size: .; cdr3_aa: CASSPVRLGRDTEAFF; cdr3_nt: TGCGCCAGCAGCCCGGTCAGGTTGGGTCGAGACACTGAAGCTTTCTTT
d_call: .; j_call: TRBJ1-1; v_call: TRBV7-3; clone_size: .; cdr3_aa: CASSLVPLGLMNTEAFF; cdr3_nt: TGTGCCAGCAGCTTAGTTCCCTTGGGACTAATGAACACTGAAGCTTTCTTT
d_call: .; j_call: TRBJ1-4; v_call: TRBV13; clone_size: .; cdr3_aa: CASGTFATNEKLFF; cdr3_nt: TGTGCCAGCGGGACATTTGCAACTAATGAAAAACTGTTTTTT
d_call: TRBD1; j_call: TRBJ1-1; v_call: TRBV19; clone_size: .; cdr3_aa: CASSAWTGDEAFF; cdr3_nt: TGTGCCAGTAGTGCTTGGACAGGGGATGAAGCTTTCTTT
d_call: TRBD1; j_call: TRBJ1-1; v_call: TRBV9; clone_size: .; cdr3_aa: CASSERTGGVRTEAFF; cdr3_nt: TGTGCCAGCAGCGAGCGGACAGGGGGCGTACGGACTGAAGCTTTCTTT
d_call: TRBD1; j_call: TRBJ2-5; v_call: TRBV29-1; clone_size: .; cdr3_aa: CSADRAQETQYF; cdr3_nt: TGCAGCGCCGACAGGGCCCAAGAGACCCAGTACTTC
d_call: TRBD1; j_call: TRBJ1-4; v_call: TRBV7-9; clone_size: .; cdr3_aa: CASSPGDRGNEKLFF; cdr3_nt: TGTGCCAGCAGCCCGGGGGACAGGGGTAATGAAAAACTGTTTTTT
d_call: TRBD1; j_call: TRBJ2-1; v_call: TRBV28; clone_size: .; cdr3_aa: CATTGGHYNEQFF; cdr3_nt: TGTGCCACGACAGGGGGCCACTACAATGAGCAGTTCTTC
d_call: .; j_call: TRBJ2-7; v_call: TRBV19; clone_size: .; cdr3_aa: CASTGDSYEQYF; cdr3_nt: TGTGCCAGTACGGGGGACAGCTACGAGCAGTACTTC
d_call: .; j_call: TRBJ1-4; v_call: TRBV19; clone_size: .; cdr3_aa: CASSIVFGEKLFF; cdr3_nt: TGTGCCAGTAGTATAGTGTTTGGCGAAAAACTGTTTTTT
d_call: TRBD1; j_call: TRBJ1-2; v_call: TRBV28; clone_size: .; cdr3_aa: CASSADRVGGYTF; cdr3_nt: TGTGCCAGCAGTGCCGACAGGGTGGGCGGCTACACCTTC
d_call: .; j_call: TRBJ2-7; v_call: TRBV5-1; clone_size: .; cdr3_aa: CASSSTVRALSYEQYF; cdr3_nt: TGCGCCAGCAGCTCGACGGTCAGGGCCCTCTCCTACGAGCAGTACTTC
d_call: TRBD1; j_call: TRBJ2-5; v_call: TRBV7-9; clone_size: .; cdr3_aa: CASSQTGTGGGETQYF; cdr3_nt: TGTGCCAGCAGTCAGACCGGGACAGGGGGTGGCGAGACCCAGTACTTC
d_call: .; j_call: TRBJ2-7; v_call: TRBV9; clone_size: .; cdr3_aa: CASSPGVASSYEQYF; cdr3_nt: TGTGCCAGCAGCCCCGGGGTAGCTAGTTCCTACGAGCAGTACTTC
d_call: .; j_call: TRBJ1-2; v_call: TRBV21-1; clone_size: .; cdr3_aa: CASTRTGETFGYTF; cdr3_nt: TGTGCCAGCACCAGGACAGGGGAAACGTTTGGCTACACCTTC
d_call: .; j_call: TRBJ1-1; v_call: TRBV3-1/TRBV3-2; clone_size: .; cdr3_aa: CASSPSVNTEAFF; cdr3_nt: TGTGCCAGCAGCCCTTCAGTGAACACTGAAGCTTTCTTT
d_call: TRBD2; j_call: TRBJ2-1; v_call: TRBV7-7; clone_size: .; cdr3_aa: CASSLGGTSHNEQFF; cdr3_nt: TGTGCTAGCAGCTTAGGGGGGACTAGCCACAATGAGCAGTTCTTC
d_call: TRBD2; j_call: TRBJ2-5; v_call: TRBV5-4; clone_size: .; cdr3_aa: CASSSWLAGESETQYF; cdr3_nt: TGTGCCAGCAGCTCTTGGCTTGCGGGAGAGTCAGAGACCCAGTACTTC
d_call: .; j_call: TRBJ1-3; v_call: TRBV20-1; clone_size: few; cdr3_aa: CSASLSGNTIYF; cdr3_nt: TGCAGTGCTAGTCTCTCTGGAAACACCATATATTTT
d_call: .; j_call: TRBJ2-6; v_call: TRBV19; clone_size: .; cdr3_aa: CASSSWTASGANVLTF; cdr3_nt: TGTGCCAGTAGTTCTTGGACAGCCTCTGGGGCCAACGTCCTGACTTTC
d_call: .; j_call: TRBJ2-1; v_call: TRBV6-2/TRBV6-3; clone_size: .; cdr3_aa: CASSYSTGGTRRNEQFF; cdr3_nt: TGTGCCAGCAGTTACTCGACCGGAGGGACCAGAAGAAATGAGCAGTTCTTC
d_call: TRBD1; j_call: TRBJ1-6; v_call: TRBV27; clone_size: few; cdr3_aa: CASKTGQGNSPLHF; cdr3_nt: TGTGCCAGCAAAACGGGACAGGGAAATTCACCCCTCCACTTT